This passage covers 5 T cell receptor beta chains from one sample sequenced in a study of blood T cell repertoires in COVID-19. Sequencing was performed with immunoSEQ multiplex PCR; in TCRdb, only in-frame clones are kept and a portion is missing. The sample gives fewer than 300,000 clones, roughly 88% of which show up once; 0.87% is in the top ten. Input material: peripheral blood. All receptors derive from a human donor with COVID-19, enrolled during active disease. The donor label of this sample is uncertain.

The V call is TRBV5-6, the J call TRBJ1-1; D call uncertain. The CDR3 has 13 residues. CDR1 SGHDT and CDR2 YYEEEE come from the germline V gene. Trimming removed 4 bases at V and 3 bases at J, with 10 bases between. CDR3 DNA: TGTGCCAGCAGCGCAAAGAGGGACACTGAAGCTTTCTTT. This sequence encodes CASSAKRDTEAFF.

CDR3 bases: TGTGCCACCAGTGACCAGCGAACAGGGGATGAGCAGTTCTTC. Protein sequence: CATSDQRTGDEQFF. The gene calls are TRBV24-1 and TRBJ2-1; 7 bases fit TRBD1. V lost 4 bases, J lost 8 bases, and 7 bases stayed unmatched. The CDR3 is made up of 14 amino acids. Germline V gene data show CDR1 as KGHDR and CDR2 as SFDVKD.

V and J are TRBV10-1 and TRBJ1-2; D unclear. This CDR3 contains 12 residues. Deletions cut 4 bases from V and 8 bases from J, with 11 bases between. Germline V gene sequence: CDR1 WNHNN, CDR2 SYGVQD (reference sequence). CDR3 residues: CASSGLSGGYTF. Written as DNA, the CDR3 is TGCGCCAGCAGTGGTCTCTCCGGGGGCTACACCTTC.

The CDR3 is CASSLETGAAFF. CDR3 bases: TGCGCCAGCAGCTTGGAGACAGGGGCGGCTTTCTTT. The chain combines TRBV5-1 with TRBJ1-1; 8 bases are shared with TRBD1. With V trimmed by 0 bases and J by 11 bases, 3 bases remained unmatched. The CDR3 spans 12 residues. Germline lookup yields CDR1 SGHRS and CDR2 YFSETQ.

The chain combines TRBV28 with TRBJ2-7, with 8 bases that match TRBD1. The CDR3 covers 15 residues. Germline-derived CDR1 and CDR2 are MDHEN and SYDVKM. Trimming cost V 6 bases and J 2 bases; bases outside gene matches: 9. CDR3 region: CASRYTGGQAYEQYF. The CDR3 coding sequence is TGTGCCAGCAGGTACACAGGGGGACAGGCCTACGAGCAGTACTTC. The full variable domain, in which reference TRBV28 and TRBJ2-7 provide the parts outside the CDR3, is DVKVTQSSRYLVKRTGEKVFLECVQDMDHENMFWYRQDPGLGLRLIYFSYDVKMKEKGDIPEGYSVSREKKERFSLILESASTNQTSMYLCASRYTGGQAYEQYFGPGTRLTVT.